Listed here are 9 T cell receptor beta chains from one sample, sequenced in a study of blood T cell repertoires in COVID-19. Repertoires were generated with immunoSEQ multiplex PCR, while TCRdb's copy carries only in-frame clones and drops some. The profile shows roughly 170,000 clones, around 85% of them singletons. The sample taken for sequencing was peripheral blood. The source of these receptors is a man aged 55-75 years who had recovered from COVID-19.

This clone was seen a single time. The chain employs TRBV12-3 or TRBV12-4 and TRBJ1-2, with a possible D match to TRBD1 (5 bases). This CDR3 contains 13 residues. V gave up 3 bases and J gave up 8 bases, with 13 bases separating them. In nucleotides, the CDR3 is TGTGCCAGCAGTTTGTCCAGGGTGTCAGGCTACACCTTC. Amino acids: CASSLSRVSGYTF.

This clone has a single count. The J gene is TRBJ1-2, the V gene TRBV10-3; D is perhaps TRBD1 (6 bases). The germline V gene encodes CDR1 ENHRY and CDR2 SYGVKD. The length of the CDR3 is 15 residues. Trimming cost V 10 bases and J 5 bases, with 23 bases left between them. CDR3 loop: CATDQGGGPTYGYTF. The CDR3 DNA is TGTGCCACCGACCAAGGGGGGGGACCAACTTATGGCTACACCTTC.

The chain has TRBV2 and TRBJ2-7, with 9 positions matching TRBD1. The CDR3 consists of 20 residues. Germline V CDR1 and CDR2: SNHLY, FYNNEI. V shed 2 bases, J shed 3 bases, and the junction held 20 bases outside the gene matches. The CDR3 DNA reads TGTGCCAGCAGTGAAATTTTGGGGGGTTTTCTGGGACAGGGCGTCTACGAGCAGTACTTC. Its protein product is CASSEILGGFLGQGVYEQYF. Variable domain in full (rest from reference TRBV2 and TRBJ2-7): EPEVTQTPSHQVTQMGQEVILRCVPISNHLYFYWYRQILGQKVEFLVSFYNNEISEKSEIFDDQFSVERPDGSNFTLKIRSTKLEDSAMYFCASSEILGGFLGQGVYEQYFGPGTRLTVT.

The chain's CDR3 is CASSPDRVGEQYF. CDR3 nucleotides: TGCGCCAGCAGCCCCGACAGGGTAGGCGAGCAGTACTTC. This rearrangement joins TRBV5-1 to TRBJ2-7, with 7 bases that match TRBD1. The length of the CDR3 is 13 residues. Trimming at V came to 4 bases and at J to 6 bases, leaving 7 bases not matched to a gene. Germline CDR1 is SGHRS and CDR2 is YFSETQ.

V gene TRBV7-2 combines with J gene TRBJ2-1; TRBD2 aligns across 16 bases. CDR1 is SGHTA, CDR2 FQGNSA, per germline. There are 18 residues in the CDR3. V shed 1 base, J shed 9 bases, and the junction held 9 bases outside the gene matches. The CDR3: CASSLEPGLAGGPGEQFF. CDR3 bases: TGTGCCAGCAGCTTAGAGCCGGGACTAGCGGGGGGGCCGGGTGAGCAGTTCTTC.

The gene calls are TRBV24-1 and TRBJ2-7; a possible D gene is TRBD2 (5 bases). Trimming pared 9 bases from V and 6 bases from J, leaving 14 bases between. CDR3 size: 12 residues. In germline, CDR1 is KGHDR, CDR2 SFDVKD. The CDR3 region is CATAEETGEQYF. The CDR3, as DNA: TGTGCCACCGCGGAGGAGACGGGCGAGCAGTACTTC.

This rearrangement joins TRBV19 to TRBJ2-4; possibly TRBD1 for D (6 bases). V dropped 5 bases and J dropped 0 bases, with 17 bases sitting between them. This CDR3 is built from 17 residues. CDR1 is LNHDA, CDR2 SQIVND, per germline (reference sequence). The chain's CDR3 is CASSSGTLTGAKNIQYF. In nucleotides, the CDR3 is TGTGCCAGTAGTTCCGGGACACTCACGGGAGCCAAAAACATTCAGTACTTC.

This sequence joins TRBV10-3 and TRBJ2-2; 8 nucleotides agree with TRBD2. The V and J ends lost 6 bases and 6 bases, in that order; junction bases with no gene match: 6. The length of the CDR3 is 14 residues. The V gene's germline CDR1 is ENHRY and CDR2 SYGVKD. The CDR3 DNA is TGTGCCATCAGCCGGGAGGGTACCTCCGGGGAGCTGTTTTTT. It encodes CAISREGTSGELFF.

CDR3 in amino acids: CASSLGRAGVTTGELFF. Here the CDR3 DNA reads TGTGCCAGCAGCTTAGGCAGAGCGGGGGTGACCACCGGGGAGCTGTTTTTT. The J gene is TRBJ2-2, the V gene TRBV13; 8 bases are a match to TRBD2. Germline CDR1 and CDR2: PRHDT and FYEKMQ (reference sequence). The length of the CDR3 is 17 residues. V lost 0 bases and J lost 4; bases outside the gene matches: 7.